The following is a T cell receptor beta chain sequence with its context. Methods used by the authors: For nucleated cells, counts were estimated from reference gene primer amplification. Generated by immunoSEQ multiplex PCR, the TCRdb table keeps only in-frame clones and is missing some. The DNA gave D and trimming, while V, J and clone size come from that table. The sample comprises some 340,000 clones, around 85% of which are singletons, and 3.6% rests with the top ten. This entry belongs to a study of blood T cell repertoires in COVID-19. Study context: The United States, Italy and Spain were the sources of the acute and convalescent COVID-19 samples. The analysed material was cDNA or gDNA that came from T cells, B-cell-depleted T cells, or PBMCs.

There are 13 residues in the CDR3. The ends lost 7 bases at V and 6 bases at J; junction bases unmatched: 4. Germline-derived CDR1 and CDR2 are MNHEY and SVGAGI. The material sequenced was peripheral blood. This sequence originates from a woman in her late teens or twenties with acute or convalescent COVID-19. The chain combines TRBV6-5 with TRBJ2-3; 10 bases map to TRBD1. The CDR3 nucleotides read TGTGCCAGCAACGACAGGGGGCGGGATACGCAGTATTTT. This sequence encodes CASNDRGRDTQYF.